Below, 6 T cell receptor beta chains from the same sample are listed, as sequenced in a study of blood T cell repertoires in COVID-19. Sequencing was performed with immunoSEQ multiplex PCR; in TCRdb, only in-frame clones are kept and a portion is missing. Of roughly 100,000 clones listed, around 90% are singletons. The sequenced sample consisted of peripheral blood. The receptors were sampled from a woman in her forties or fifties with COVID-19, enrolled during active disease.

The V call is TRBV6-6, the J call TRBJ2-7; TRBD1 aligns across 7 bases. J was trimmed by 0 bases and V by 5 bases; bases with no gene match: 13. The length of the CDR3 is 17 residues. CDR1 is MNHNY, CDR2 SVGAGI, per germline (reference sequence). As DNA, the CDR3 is TGTGCCAGCAGTCTCGGTTCTCGGACAGGAGGCTCCTACGAGCAGTACTTC. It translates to CASSLGSRTGGSYEQYF.

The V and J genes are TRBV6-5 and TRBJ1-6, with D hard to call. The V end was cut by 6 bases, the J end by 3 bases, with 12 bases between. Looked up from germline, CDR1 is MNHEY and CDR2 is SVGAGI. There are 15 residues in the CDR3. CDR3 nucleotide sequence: TGTGCCAGCAGATACGACGGGAACTATAATTCACCCCTCCACTTT. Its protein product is CASRYDGNYNSPLHF.

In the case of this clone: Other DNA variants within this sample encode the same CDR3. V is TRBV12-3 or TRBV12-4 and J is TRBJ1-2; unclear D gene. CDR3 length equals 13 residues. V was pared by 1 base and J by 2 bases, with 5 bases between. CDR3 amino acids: CASSLGQNYGYTF. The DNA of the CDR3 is TGTGCCAGCAGTTTAGGGCAAAACTATGGCTACACCTTC.

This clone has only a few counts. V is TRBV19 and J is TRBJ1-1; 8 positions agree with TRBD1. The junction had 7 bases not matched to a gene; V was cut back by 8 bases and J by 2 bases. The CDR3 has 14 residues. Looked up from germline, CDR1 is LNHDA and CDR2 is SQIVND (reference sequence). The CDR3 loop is CASGQQGGNTEAFF. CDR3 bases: TGTGCCAGTGGACAACAGGGGGGTAACACTGAAGCTTTCTTT.

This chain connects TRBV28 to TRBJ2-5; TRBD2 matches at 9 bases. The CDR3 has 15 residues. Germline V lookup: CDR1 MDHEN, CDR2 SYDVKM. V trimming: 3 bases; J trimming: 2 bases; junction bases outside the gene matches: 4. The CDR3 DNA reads TGTGCCAGCAGTTTGGCGGGGGGGGTACAAGAGACCCAGTACTTC. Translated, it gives CASSLAGGVQETQYF.

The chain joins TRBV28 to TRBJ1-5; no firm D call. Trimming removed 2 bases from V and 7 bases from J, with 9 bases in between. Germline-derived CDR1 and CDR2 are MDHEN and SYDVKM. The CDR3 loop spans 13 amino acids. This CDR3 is CASSLEGYQPQHF. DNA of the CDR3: TGTGCCAGCAGTTTAGAGGGTTACCAGCCCCAGCATTTT.